The following is a TCR beta chain sequence with its context. What antigen it recognizes has not been identified. Base qualities are not provided; no much larger clone lies one nucleotide away. The entry originates in a study of cytomegalovirus exposure and HLA in healthy donors (dated by TCRdb to about 2017). Regarding the research as a whole: According to an earlier analysis of 550 to 700 of the donors, roughly 180 million T cells yielded some 120 million unique TCR beta sequences and about 300 Gb of sequence data. An early release that covered roughly 600 HLA-typed donors contained about 290 gigabases of sequencing data and 85 million to 100 million unique TCR sequences. The genetic ancestry cluster associated with self-reported Caucasian donors included 70% to 85% of the roughly 380 genotyped donors. The study aimed to test whether cataloging public T cell receptors could reveal signatures of past pathogen exposure. Using immunosequencing, the study profiled T cell repertoires from about 620 subjects and related those repertoires to cytomegalovirus serostatus. In addition to the first cohort of approximately 670 subjects, a separate validation cohort of approximately 130 different subjects was used. To predict cytomegalovirus infection status, the study combined high-throughput TCR immunosequencing, statistical association of individual TCRs with disease status, and machine learning. A later analysis re-analyzed previously published TCR beta repertoires from 550 to 700 donors and added high-resolution HLA genotyping to study TCR occurrence patterns. Rather than drawing on any new phenotypic data, the later analysis identified candidate immune exposures from TCR beta sequences and the way those sequences occurred across donors. In an earlier analysis of 587 of the donors, high-throughput TCR beta sequencing was used to judge whether each TCR beta V gene segment behaved as functional or pseudogenic. Donor age, sex, ethnicity and CMV serostatus were compiled alongside the repertoire data. Genome-wide SNP genotypes for about 60% of the roughly 670 donors were used in a later genetic analysis, which treated that subset as a discovery cohort. All discovery cohort repertoires had been generated using a single sequencing platform. HLA typing included class I and class II loci at four-digit resolution. The number of donors typed differed by locus, with 629-630 for A, B, C, DRB1 and DQB1, 522 for DQA1, some 570 for DPA1, and approximately 470 for DPB1. Roughly 5 DR-DQ haplotypes were handled as single units for association and clustering, since linkage in the cohort was strong. Among under 450 genotyped donors of the cohort, an average of approximately 250,000 unique TCR beta nucleotide sequences were sequenced per donor, roughly 18% of them non-productive.

The paper as a whole reports these results and caveats: In a later analysis, most CMV-associated TCR beta chains were found to appear HLA-restricted, with HLA associations seemingly driven largely by CMV exposure. In a later analysis, several top co-occurrence clusters were reported to appear linked to parvovirus B19, influenza, CMV and Epstein-Barr virus. Because the 87-base-pair reads could not distinguish some IMGT-functional V segments, including TRBV6-2 and TRBV6-3, those segments were excluded. A further reported finding was that TCR beta sequences accurately predicted the HLA-A and HLA-B alleles for most subjects in the first cohort. The cohort was sequenced for TCR beta chains only, and without alpha or paired-chain data the features that could be detected were limited. A later analysis found that HLA-associated TCR beta chains were more clonally expanded and had lower generation probabilities than equally common non-associated chains. Cytomegalovirus status was reported to be diagnosed by the classifier with high specificity and sensitivity in both the original and validation cohorts. Correlated functional status among segregating V segments might reflect linkage disequilibrium, but an unknown experimental factor could not be ruled out. Roughly uniform sequencing depth across donors was assumed in presence/absence analyses, although this assumption may not hold. In a later analysis, around 15,000 TCR beta sequences were associated with specific HLA alleles at a false discovery rate of 0.05. In vitro tests confirmed that a few of the cytomegalovirus-associated TCR beta chains recognize cytomegalovirus antigens. In a later genetic analysis, fewer N-insertions in productive TCRs were reported among donors in an Asian-associated ancestry cluster than the roughly 710-donor mean. Most TCR sequences were seen in very few donors, while some public TCRs were found in many individuals. The authors suggested that the approach could potentially be generalized to other disease states and immunological phenotypes. The sequencing pipeline was judged likely to have produced a cluster of highly shared sequence variants as a technical artifact. The only immune exposure information available for the cohort was CMV serostatus. The study gave a list of 150 to 200 TCR beta chains associated with cytomegalovirus. Fewer than 20 rarely observed V segments, including chromosome 9 orphons, were excluded from the earlier analysis of about 500 of the donors because counts were too low. Because HLA typing was unavailable for some donors at each locus, only the typed subset was used in association tests. In an earlier analysis of about 540 of the donors, most TCR beta V segments were observed in productive rearrangements about 87% or about 30% of the time, broadly matching IMGT annotations. When HLA alleles, especially DR and DQ, strongly co-occurred, attributing TCR associations to individual alleles was difficult. In a later analysis, the rate of TCR association differed among HLA loci, with DRB1 alleles having the most associated TCRs and HLA-C alleles having the fewest. A later genetic analysis associated a missense DCLRE1C variant with V-gene and J-gene trimming of TCR beta chains, and an independent cohort replicated the association.

V is pruned by 3 bases and J by 3 bases, leaving 4 bases of the junction without a gene match. The CDR3, from cysteine to phenylalanine, totals 15 residues. Left in the record is the CDR3 DNA by itself, 45 bases read in frame from the first base. In the germline V gene, CDR1 corresponds to MNHNS and CDR2 to SASEGT. The method behind the library was the immunoSEQ multiplex PCR assay. For the multiplex PCR, a mixture combining 60 forward primers for TCR Vbeta segments and 13 reverse primers for TCR Jbeta segments was used. Amplification of the CDR3 region of rearranged TCR beta genes was performed with a multiplex PCR assay on genomic DNA. Amplified TCR beta libraries were sequenced as 87-base-pair reads on the Illumina HiSeq System. The authors processed their data as follows. A later analysis counted tens of millions of unique TCR beta chains across the approximately 700 repertoires, and some 11 million of these chains were shared by at least two donors. Raw reads were error-corrected and collapsed into unique sequences with a nearest-neighbor algorithm that merged closely related sequences to remove PCR and sequencing errors. V, D and J gene segments were assigned by aligning CDR3 sequences to IMGT reference sequences. Each retained sequence needed at least a six-nucleotide match to both a V gene segment and a J gene segment. A rearrangement was called productive if the CDR3 had no stop codons and remained in frame with V and J, and every other rearrangement was called non-productive. Following IMGT convention, CDR3 was defined as the stretch from the second conserved V-encoded cysteine up to the conserved J-encoded phenylalanine. Sequences without an unambiguous match to a single V gene segment were excluded from the earlier analysis of about 600 of the donors. In an earlier analysis of 450 to 750 of the donors, a V segment was called functional when productive rearrangements were above 56.7%, and segregating when the standard deviation between donors exceeded 5%. To diagnose cytomegalovirus status from the catalog of TCR beta chain sequences, a statistical classification framework was built. In a later analysis, V and J genes were assigned by comparing TCR nucleotide sequences against IMGT/GENE-DB human TR gene sequences. A later analysis assigned CDR3 sequences and most-parsimonious VDJ recombination scenarios with the TCRdist pipeline. A later analysis defined each TCR beta chain by its CDR3 amino acid sequence plus V-gene family, and excluded reads lacking a unique V-gene family. As a way to deal with suspected cross-contamination and a sequencing artifact, a later analysis dropped hundreds of nucleotide sequences that were highly shared and had low generation probability. In a later analysis, a clonal expansion index was calculated for each public chain from normalized within-repertoire ranks of inferred template counts. A later analysis computed generation probabilities with a VDJ recombination model fitted to out-of-frame rearrangements, and checked the results against IGoR. Hypergeometric tests were used in a later analysis to score TCR-TCR, TCR-HLA and TCR-CMV co-occurrence, with a repertoire-size bias correction applied to the TCR pairs. A later analysis estimated false discovery rates by permuting HLA or CMV assignments 20 times. In a later analysis, co-occurring TCRs were grouped with DBSCAN, and TCRdist sequence similarity was added when clustering was performed within HLA-allele-positive subsets. Repertoires with fewer than 30,000 or more than 120,000 public chains, plus five repertoires with anomalous nucleotide sharing, were excluded from co-occurrence clustering. TCRdb limited this immuneACCESS table to in-frame rearrangements with V and J called. A share of clones is missing; checked studies link under half to unresolved V genes, and the rest is unexplained. Clone size and V and J calls were adopted from that table, with D and trimming inferred from the DNA. In this sample the table shows tens of thousands of clones, 76% of which occur a single time. The top ten clonotypes cover roughly 1.3% of the sample.

The cohort was made up of several hundred healthy bone marrow donors. At the time of sampling, all cohort members were nominally healthy, though unrecorded immune exposures were likely present. The donor tested CMV seronegative, placing the donor among the 350 or so seronegative members of the cohort. Every donor gave a peripheral blood sample, and the peripheral blood mononuclear cells from that sample were used for TCR beta sequencing. The Qiagen DNeasy Blood Extraction Kit was used to extract genomic DNA from the blood cell samples. The chain couples TRBV6-1 to TRBJ2-3, and TRBD2 aligns with 9 junction nucleotides. This TCR was recovered from a male donor in good health and CMV-seronegative. The specimen was PBMCs. CDR3 region: CASSDGTSGTDTQYF. In nucleotides, the sequence is TGTGCCAGCAGTGACGGAACTAGCGGGACAGATACGCAGTATTTT.